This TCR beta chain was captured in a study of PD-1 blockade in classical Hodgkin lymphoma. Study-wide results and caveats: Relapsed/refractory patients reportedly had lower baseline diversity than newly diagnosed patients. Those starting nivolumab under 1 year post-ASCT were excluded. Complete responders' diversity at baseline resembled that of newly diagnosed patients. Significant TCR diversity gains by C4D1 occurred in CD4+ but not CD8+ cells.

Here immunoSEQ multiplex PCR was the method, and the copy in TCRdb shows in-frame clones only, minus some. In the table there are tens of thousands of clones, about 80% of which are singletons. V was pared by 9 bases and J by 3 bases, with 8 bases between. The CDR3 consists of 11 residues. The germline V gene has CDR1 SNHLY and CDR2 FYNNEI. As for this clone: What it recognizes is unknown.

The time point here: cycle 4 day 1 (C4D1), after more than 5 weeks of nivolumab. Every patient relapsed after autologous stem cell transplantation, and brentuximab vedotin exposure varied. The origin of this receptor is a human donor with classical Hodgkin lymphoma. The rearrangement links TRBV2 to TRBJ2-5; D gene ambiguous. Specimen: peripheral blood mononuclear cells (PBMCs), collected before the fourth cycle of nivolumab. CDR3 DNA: TGTGCCAGTGGGCTAGAAGAGACCCAGTACTTC. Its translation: CASGLEETQYF.